Described below is a single TCR beta chain sequence and its context. No antigen is known for it. Sequencing was performed with immunoSEQ multiplex PCR; in TCRdb, only in-frame clones are kept and a portion is missing. The sample has about 56,000 clones, just under 90% seen once; the top ten hold about 4.6%. The sample is drawn from a study of a mutant IDH1 vaccine in newly diagnosed glioma. Whole-study context: Across weeks 1, 3, 5, 7, 11, 15, 19 and 23, patients received a vaccination each time, eight in all. Patients got radiotherapy, temozolomide, or both beforehand, and most got both. Patients got their first vaccination 4-6 weeks after radiotherapy alone, or with temozolomide cycles.

Study observations and caveats: It seemed that pseudoprogression was not linked to changes in the top peripheral T cell clonotypes.

J was trimmed by 1 base and V by 4 bases; bases with no gene match: 7. Germline V gene lookup returns CDR1 SGHDT and CDR2 YYEEEE. CDR3 length equals 18 residues. Regarding time point: week 5, during vaccination. One vaccine dose held 300 ug of mutant IDH1 20-mer peptide and came with topical imiquimod. This clonotype was sampled from a woman in her thirties or forties with glioma. The specimen comprised PBMCs, sampled from a glioma patient whose treatment included an IDH1 peptide vaccine. V usage is TRBV5-6 and J usage is TRBJ2-2; 13 nucleotides match TRBD2. CDR3 nucleotide sequence: TGTGCCAGCAGCGGAATCGGGACTAGCGGGGAGAACACCGGGGAGCTGTTTTTT. Residues: CASSGIGTSGENTGELFF.